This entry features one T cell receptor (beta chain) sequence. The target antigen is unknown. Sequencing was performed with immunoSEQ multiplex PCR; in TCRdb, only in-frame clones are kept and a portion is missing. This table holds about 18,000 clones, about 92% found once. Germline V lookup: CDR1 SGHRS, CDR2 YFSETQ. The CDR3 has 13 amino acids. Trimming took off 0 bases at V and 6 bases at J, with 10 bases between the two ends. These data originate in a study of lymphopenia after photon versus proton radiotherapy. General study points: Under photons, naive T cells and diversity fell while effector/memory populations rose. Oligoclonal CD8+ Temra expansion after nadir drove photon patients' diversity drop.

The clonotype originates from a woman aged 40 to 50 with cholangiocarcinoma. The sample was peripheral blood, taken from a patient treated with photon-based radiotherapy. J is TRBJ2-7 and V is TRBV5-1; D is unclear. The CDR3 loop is CASSLVPGAEQYF. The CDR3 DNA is TGCGCCAGCAGCTTGGTGCCGGGTGCCGAGCAGTACTTC. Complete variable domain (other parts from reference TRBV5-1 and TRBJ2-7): KAGVTQTPRYLIKTRGQQVTLSCSPISGHRSVSWYQQTPGQGLQFLFEYFSETQRNKGNFPGRFSGRQFSNSRSEMNVSTLELGDSALYLCASSLVPGAEQYFGPGTRLTVT.